This T cell receptor (beta chain) came from a study of beta chain features in type 1 diabetes. In germline, CDR1 is SGHTA, CDR2 FQGTGA. Deletions cut 5 bases from V and 4 bases from J, with 15 bases between. CDR3 length: 15 amino acids. A few counts support this clone. Its matching antigen is unknown. Every isolated RNA sample was fully reverse transcribed, so sequencing captured expressed TCRB transcripts. Profiling relied on immunoSEQ multiplex PCR, and the TCRdb table lists in-frame clones only, not all of them. The repertoire has a few hundred thousand clones, 10% to 15% of them found once; the top ten carry 0.0095% to 0.011%. Study results and limitations: The study found moderately but significantly shorter TCRB CDR3s in all four CD4+ subsets of Type 1 diabetes patients. cDNA-based reads could over-represent cells with high TCR expression. Naive, central memory and Treg TCRB repertoires appeared more alike in patients than in healthy donors.

The TCR sequence derives from a woman younger than 30 with type 1 diabetes. The sample taken for sequencing was naive CD4+ T cells from blood. V gene TRBV7-3 combines with J gene TRBJ1-3; D not certain. CDR3 bases: TGTGCCAGCAGCCCACCCCCCGGGTCGGGAAACACCATATATTTT. The encoded protein is CASSPPPGSGNTIYF. Variable domain in full (rest from reference TRBV7-3 and TRBJ1-3): GAGVSQTPSNKVTEKGKYVELRCDPISGHTALYWYRQSLGQGPEFLIYFQGTGAADDSGLPNDRFFAVRPEGSVSTLKIQRTERGDSAVYLCASSPPPGSGNTIYFGEGSWLTVV.